This T cell receptor beta chain comes out of a study of identical twins. V shed 4 bases and J 7 bases; nucleotides not matched to a gene: 20. CDR1 is SGHTA and CDR2 is FQGNSA in the germline V gene. The CDR3 is 21 residues long. This clonotype was seen ten or more times. Its antigen is unknown. Each CDR3 protein is one row after TCRdb ran MiXCR on the 5' RACE reads. This sample has around 220,000 distinct CDR3 sequences; approximately 10% occur once, and the top ten carry over 8%. Findings and caveats of the study: Carriage of fewer insertions was seen in abundant cord blood beta clonotypes, whereas memory repertoires showed none. Diverse VJ usage suggested most zero-insertion clonotypes were not invariant T cells. Low generation probability was overrepresented in out-of-frame alpha sequences shared by twins.

The sample comprised memory T cells sorted from blood. The chain employs TRBV7-2 and TRBJ2-1, with 15 bases identical to TRBD2. This receptor was identified in a man over 45 in good health. Written as DNA, the CDR3 is TGTGCCAGCAGCTCCCTTGGCCCGGGACTAGCGGGAGGCCCTAGGAGGAATGAGCAGTTCTTC. Translated: CASSSLGPGLAGGPRRNEQFF.